These 15 T cell receptor beta chains were all obtained from the same sample, sequenced in a study of CD8+ T cells in alopecia areata. On the basis of CD4, CD8alpha, NKG2D, NKG2ACE and other markers, pooled cutaneous lymph node cells were sorted. The authors extracted RNA and reverse transcribed it into cDNA as the sequencing template. The table came from immunoSEQ multiplex PCR; TCRdb's copy has only in-frame clones and leaves some out. The sample has about 9,000 clones, none seen only once. Sequenced material: CD8+ T cells sorted from a lymph node. All receptors derive from a C3H/HeJ mouse with alopecia areata. The strain's MHC type: H2-k.

This clone was detected only a few times. Each gene name is a mouse one. Read sequence stops 4 residues before the CDR3 end, and the germline J gene provides the missing end. In the same sample, other DNA sequences code for this CDR3. The V and J genes are TRBV1 and TRBJ1-2; 7 bases align to TRBD1. Germline CDR1 is NSQYPW and CDR2 is LRSPGD (reference sequence). This CDR3 is 14 amino acids long. This chain's CDR3 is CTCSARQGGSDYTF. The covered CDR3 bases are TGCACCTGCAGTGCAAGACAGGGTGGGTCC.

This clone was picked up many times. Gene names refer to mouse genes. The read ends 4 residues shy of where the CDR3 ends; the end is completed using the germline J gene. The genes are TRBV13-2 and TRBJ2-5, with TRBD1 matching over 10 bases. V dropped 0 bases and J dropped 1; count of bases not matched to a gene: 2. This CDR3 has 16 amino acids. Germline lookup yields CDR1 NNHNN and CDR2 SYGAGS (reference sequence). The CDR3 spells CASGDGTGGDQDTQYF. Incomplete CDR3 DNA: TGTGCCAGCGGTGATGGGACAGGGGGAGACCAAGAC.

This clone has at least ten counts. Genes here carry mouse names. The missing CDR3 end, 4 residues past where the read stops, is filled in from the germline J gene. The chain is built from TRBV14 and TRBJ2-7; TRBD1 is a possible D gene (6 bases). Deletions cut 5 bases from V and 3 bases from J, with 12 bases between. CDR1 SGHDT and CDR2 FRDEAV come from the germline V gene. This CDR3 spans 13 amino acids. The part of the CDR3 DNA that was read is TGTGCCAGCAGATCCGGGACAAACTAT. Translating it yields CASRSGTNY. The whole CDR3 protein is CASRSGTNYEQYF.

This clone turned up a few times. Genes and germline come from the mouse. The read gets to within 4 residues of the CDR3 end, and the germline J gene fills in the rest. The rearrangement joins TRBV31 to TRBJ2-3, with 11 bases fitting TRBD2. Germline lookup yields CDR1 GKSSPN and CDR2 SITVG. J was trimmed by 0 bases and V by 0 bases; bases with no gene match: 2. This CDR3 region has 16 residues. CDR3 DNA, as far as it was read: TGTGCCTGGAGTCTGGGACTGGGGGTTAGTGCAGAA. Amino acids: CAWSLGLGVSAE. The full CDR3 sequence reads CAWSLGLGVSAETLYF.

This clone was recorded many times. Gene names and germline match the mouse. The read falls 4 residues short of the CDR3 end, and the missing part is taken from the germline J gene. The V and J genes are TRBV13-3 and TRBJ2-7; D is perhaps TRBD2 (6 bases). CDR3 length equals 12 residues. From germline, CDR1 is NNHDY and CDR2 SYVADS. Deletions cut 9 bases from V and 0 bases from J, with 10 bases between. CDR3 DNA, as far as it was read: TGTGCCACCGGGACTTTCTCCTAT. Protein product: CATGTFSY. The complete CDR3 protein is CATGTFSYEQYF.

Note on this clone: Each gene name is a mouse one. The sequenced fragment ends 4 residues before the CDR3 boundary, so the rest is inferred from the germline J gene. The sample contains more than one DNA sequence encoding this CDR3. The genes are TRBV13-1 and TRBJ2-1; 8 bases agree with TRBD2. The CDR3 has 15 amino acids. Germline V gene sequence: CDR1 NSHNY, CDR2 SYGAGN. V was clipped by 0 bases and J by 2 bases; unmatched bases: 1. The CDR3: CASSDVGGDYAEQFF. The sequenced part of the CDR3 DNA is TGTGCCAGCAGTGATGTTGGGGGGGACTATGCT.

This clone has a handful of counts. The genes and germline here are from mouse. The read halts 4 residues ahead of the CDR3 end, with the missing end drawn from the germline J gene. The chain couples TRBV13-2 to TRBJ2-5; 8 bases agree with TRBD2. This CDR3 has 17 amino acids. Trimming at V came to 4 bases and at J to 0 bases, leaving 10 bases not matched to a gene. Germline V gene data show CDR1 as NNHNN and CDR2 as SYGAGS (reference sequence). This chain's CDR3 is CASGLWGGSFNQDTQYF. The sequenced CDR3 bases are TGTGCCAGCGGTCTGTGGGGGGGGTCCTTTAACCAAGAC.

This clone showed up many times. Gene names are mouse gene names. The CDR3 end is not reached by the read, which stops 4 residues before it; the germline J gene fills it in. The V call is TRBV31, the J call TRBJ2-3; 9 bases match TRBD2. The germline V gene has CDR1 GKSSPN and CDR2 SITVG. V lost 0 bases to trimming and J lost 2 bases; unmatched junction nucleotides: 3. There are 15 residues in the CDR3. The CDR3 is CAWSLTGGYAETLYF. The CDR3 bases that were read are TGTGCCTGGAGTCTAACTGGGGGGTATGCAGAA. Filled out from reference TRBV31 and TRBJ2-3, the complete variable domain reads AQTIHQWPVAEIKAVGSPLSLGCTIKGKSSPNLYWYWQATGGTLQQLFYSITVGQVESVVQLNLSASRPKDDQFILSTEKLLLSHSGFYLCAWSLTGGYAETLYFGSGTRLTVL.

This clone was counted at least ten times. Gene names and germline refer to mouse. Coverage ceases 4 residues before the CDR3 finishes, and the germline J gene fills in the end. V and J are TRBV19 and TRBJ2-1; TRBD1 matches at 7 bases. The CDR3 has 14 amino acids. Germline CDR1 and CDR2: FNHDT and SITEND (reference sequence). V was pared by 7 bases and J by 1 base, with 5 bases of the junction left unmatched. Here the CDR3 reads CASARDSNYAEQFF. The CDR3 bases that were read are TGTGCCAGCGCCAGGGACAGCAACTATGCT.

This clone is medium-sized within its sample. The listed genes are named as in mouse. The observed sequence ends 4 residues before the CDR3 terminus, with the missing tail filled in from the germline J gene. This chain uses TRBV12-1 with TRBJ2-3; 9 bases match TRBD2. V dropped 3 bases and J dropped 0; count of bases not matched to a gene: 6. The germline CDR1 and CDR2 sequences are SGHSN and HYEKVE. CDR3 size: 16 residues. The part of the CDR3 DNA that was read is TGTGCCAGCTCTGATCCCGGGACTGGGAGTGCAGAA. This sequence encodes CASSDPGTGSAE. In full, the CDR3 reads CASSDPGTGSAETLYF.

This clone was seen a few times. Gene names are mouse gene names. The read terminates 4 residues ahead of where the CDR3 ends, so the germline J gene completes it. Other nucleotide sequences in the sample specify the same CDR3. V is TRBV1 and J is TRBJ2-4, with a possible D match to TRBD1 (6 bases). V was clipped by 0 bases and J by 3 bases, with 10 bases between them. The CDR3 contains 15 residues. Germline assignment: CDR1 NSQYPW and CDR2 LRSPGD (reference sequence). The covered CDR3 bases are TGCACCTGCAGTGCAGAGGGCAGGGGCCAAAAC. It yields the protein CTCSAEGRGQN. The complete CDR3 protein is CTCSAEGRGQNTLYF.

This clone was observed at least ten times. Germline and genes here are mouse. The sequenced CDR3 bases are TGTGCCTGGAGTCTCCTGGGGGACACCGGG. Translated: CAWSLLGDTG. The full-length CDR3 reads as CAWSLLGDTGQLYF. This sequence joins TRBV31 and TRBJ2-2; the match to TRBD2 covers 7 bases. The DNA ends 4 residues before the CDR3 does, and the rest of the CDR3 is filled in from the germline J gene. With V trimmed by 0 bases and J by 3 bases, 1 base remained unmatched. The germline V gene encodes CDR1 GKSSPN and CDR2 SITVG. CDR3 length: 14 residues.

The sample holds many counts of this clone. Genes and germline come from the mouse. Incomplete CDR3 DNA: TGTGCCAGCGGTGATGTGACAGATGCT. It specifies CASGDVTDA. The whole CDR3 sequence reads CASGDVTDAEQFF. This sequence joins TRBV13-2 and TRBJ2-1; weak D call: TRBD1 (5 bases). From the germline J gene comes the end of the CDR3, since the read stops 4 residues before it. CDR1 is NNHNN, CDR2 SYGAGS, per germline (reference sequence). The CDR3 is 13 residues long. V dropped 0 bases and J dropped 5 bases, with 6 bases sitting between them.

The table lists this clone with many counts. Gene names follow the mouse nomenclature. Read coverage stops 4 residues before the CDR3 terminus; the germline J gene supplies the remainder. The chain joins TRBV14 to TRBJ1-1; the D gene is possibly TRBD1 (6 bases). Between the trimmed V and J ends, which lost 8 bases and 1 base, there was a span of 9 bases. CDR3 length: 12 residues. Germline V gives CDR1 SGHDT, CDR2 FRDEAV. The CDR3 spells CASRTENTEVFF. The part of the CDR3 DNA that was read is TGTGCCAGTCGGACAGAAAACACA.

This clone was picked up many times. Gene names and germline match the mouse. CDR3 amino acids: CASSARDSYNSPLYF. CDR3 DNA (partial): TGTGCCAGCAGTGCCCGGGACAGCTATAATTCGCCC. The chain has TRBV13-3 and TRBJ1-6, with TRBD1 matching over 7 bases. Sequencing ends 3 residues short of the CDR3 end; the germline J gene provides the rest. TRBJ1-6 is flagged as an ORF with uncertain function. The CDR3 length is 15 residues. The trim removed 3 bases at V and 3 bases at J, leaving 3 bases unmatched. The germline V gene encodes CDR1 NNHDY and CDR2 SYVADS.